This is a list of T cell receptor beta chains from one sample in a study of tumor and adjacent non-tumor tissue in lung cancer. From the multiplex PCR reads, TCRdb called clonotypes with MiXCR, one entry per CDR3 protein. The data show fewer than 120,000 distinct CDR3 sequences, 75% to 90% seen once. Sequenced input: lung tumor tissue. These receptors were taken from a man aged 70 or older with non-small cell lung cancer. Both conserved end residues are part of each CDR3.

CDR3 protein: CASTPNIPSLSGELFF
J gene: TRBJ2-2
V gene: TRBV6-5

CDR3 protein: CASSVVRQYNEQFF
J gene: TRBJ2-1
V gene: TRBV11-2

CDR3 protein: CRVGQGANTGELFF
J gene: TRBJ2-2
V gene: TRBV29-1

CDR3 protein: CASRTGAGMVTEAFF
J gene: TRBJ1-1
V gene: TRBV6-5

CDR3 protein: CASSQAGGMGGETQYF
J gene: TRBJ2-5
V gene: TRBV4-3

CDR3 protein: CAWSKGQGTGELFF
J gene: TRBJ2-2
V gene: TRBV30

CDR3 protein: CASSLTEGGTGELFF
J gene: TRBJ2-2
V gene: TRBV4-1

CDR3 protein: CNVSDGPYGYAF
J gene: TRBJ1-2
V gene: TRBV29-1

CDR3 protein: CSVTGTGDSPLHF
J gene: TRBJ1-6
V gene: TRBV29-1

CDR3 protein: CASSMGPGQNYGYTF
J gene: TRBJ1-2
V gene: TRBV5-1

CDR3 protein: CNVGLGNQPQHF
J gene: TRBJ1-5
V gene: TRBV29-1

CDR3 protein: CTSSIYGWADGELFF
J gene: TRBJ2-2
V gene: TRBV11-2

CDR3 protein: CATGTGGFNEAFF
J gene: TRBJ1-1
V gene: TRBV6-1

CDR3 protein: CASSLLGTSGAYKEQFF
J gene: TRBJ2-1
V gene: TRBV11-3

CDR3 protein: CASNSSGLAGIYEQYF
J gene: TRBJ2-7
V gene: TRBV7-8

CDR3 protein: CANTEGRWHTEAFF
J gene: TRBJ1-1
V gene: TRBV6-1

CDR3 protein: CVNSLGSESHNEQFF
J gene: TRBJ2-1
V gene: TRBV28

CDR3 protein: CARSPGAGGYTF
J gene: TRBJ1-2
V gene: TRBV12-3/TRBV12-4

CDR3 protein: CASSHRVLVGELFF
J gene: TRBJ2-2
V gene: TRBV4-3

CDR3 protein: CDSSLAHDLFGF
J gene: TRBJ1-2
V gene: TRBV12-3/TRBV12-4

CDR3 protein: CAISEGIQETQYF
J gene: TRBJ2-5
V gene: TRBV10-3

CDR3 protein: CAGRSGQGRGGKLFF
J gene: TRBJ1-4
V gene: TRBV6-5

CDR3 protein: CSARGGSARVDTGELFF
J gene: TRBJ2-2
V gene: TRBV20-1

CDR3 protein: CASNLDSQSGELSF
J gene: TRBJ2-2
V gene: TRBV11-2

CDR3 protein: CSVGQGASTGELFF
J gene: TRBJ2-2
V gene: TRBV29-1

CDR3 protein: CASVWGSSAASYNEQFF
J gene: TRBJ2-1
V gene: TRBV11-2

CDR3 protein: CASNPTPDHADTQYF
J gene: TRBJ2-3
V gene: TRBV13

CDR3 protein: CAGSLQGTDTQYF
J gene: TRBJ2-3
V gene: TRBV5-5

CDR3 protein: CASSFSGSWTDTQYF
J gene: TRBJ2-3
V gene: TRBV12-3/TRBV12-4

CDR3 protein: CASSFSGGVDTQYF
J gene: TRBJ2-3
V gene: TRBV12-3/TRBV12-4

CDR3 protein: CASTDMGAEAFF
J gene: TRBJ1-1
V gene: TRBV10-2

CDR3 protein: CASGPYAEGGYIF
J gene: TRBJ1-2
V gene: TRBV12-5

CDR3 protein: CASRLVPTGLAHYEQYF
J gene: TRBJ2-7
V gene: TRBV11-2

CDR3 protein: CARSVLTGSGGQYF
J gene: TRBJ2-7
V gene: TRBV12-3/TRBV12-4

CDR3 protein: CSAVRSRYTGELYF
J gene: TRBJ2-2
V gene: TRBV29-1

CDR3 protein: CASDYSHRPANYGYTF
J gene: TRBJ1-2
V gene: TRBV6-5

CDR3 protein: CASSLRASRGEQYF
J gene: TRBJ2-7
V gene: TRBV11-2

CDR3 protein: CASSYLEAGYGYTF
J gene: TRBJ1-2
V gene: TRBV6-5

CDR3 protein: CASTWTNGLNSEQFF
J gene: TRBJ2-1
V gene: TRBV6-1

CDR3 protein: CDSSPLAGGAGELFF
J gene: TRBJ2-2
V gene: TRBV11-2

CDR3 protein: CASSPSAGRKTQCF
J gene: TRBJ2-5
V gene: TRBV5-6

CDR3 protein: CASSLRTGGASFF
J gene: TRBJ1-1
V gene: TRBV12-3/TRBV12-4

CDR3 protein: CASSKRTGVGNEQFF
J gene: TRBJ2-1
V gene: TRBV7-2

CDR3 protein: CARSFARQNNEQFF
J gene: TRBJ2-1
V gene: TRBV11-2

CDR3 protein: CSAIDNPDFPNQPQHF
J gene: TRBJ1-5
V gene: TRBV20-1

CDR3 protein: CASSLNANTGELFF
J gene: TRBJ2-2
V gene: TRBV12-3/TRBV12-4

CDR3 protein: CTSSGAGNSNQPQHF
J gene: TRBJ1-5
V gene: TRBV7-8

CDR3 protein: CASSPKGSSTEAFF
J gene: TRBJ1-1
V gene: TRBV7-9

CDR3 protein: CASSHRRGSDYSYTF
J gene: TRBJ1-2
V gene: TRBV6-5

CDR3 protein: CASGLYKYGYTF
J gene: TRBJ1-2
V gene: TRBV11-1

CDR3 protein: CVSNPTGGTYRYTF
J gene: TRBJ1-2
V gene: TRBV11-2

CDR3 protein: CAITNMGLAGVSELYF
J gene: TRBJ2-7
V gene: TRBV10-3

CDR3 protein: CASGHFEYQETQYF
J gene: TRBJ2-5
V gene: TRBV12-3/TRBV12-4

CDR3 protein: CVSSLDCQSGELFF
J gene: TRBJ2-2
V gene: TRBV11-2

CDR3 protein: CSSSENTGTQYF
J gene: TRBJ2-3
V gene: TRBV10-2

CDR3 protein: CSARGTQVNIEAFF
J gene: TRBJ1-1
V gene: TRBV20-1